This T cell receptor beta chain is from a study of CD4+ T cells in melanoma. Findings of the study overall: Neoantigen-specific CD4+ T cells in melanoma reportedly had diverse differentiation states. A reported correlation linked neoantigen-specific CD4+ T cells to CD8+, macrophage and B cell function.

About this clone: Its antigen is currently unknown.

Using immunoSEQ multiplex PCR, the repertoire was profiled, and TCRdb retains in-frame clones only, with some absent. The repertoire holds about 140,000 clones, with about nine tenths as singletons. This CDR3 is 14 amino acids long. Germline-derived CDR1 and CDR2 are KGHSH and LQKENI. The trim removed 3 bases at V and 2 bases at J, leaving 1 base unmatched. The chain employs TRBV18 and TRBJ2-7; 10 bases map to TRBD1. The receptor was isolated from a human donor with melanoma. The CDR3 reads CASSPGTGAYEQYF. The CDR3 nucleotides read TGTGCCAGCTCACCTGGGACAGGGGCCTACGAGCAGTACTTC.